This T cell receptor (beta chain) was sequenced for a study of cytomegalovirus exposure and HLA in healthy donors. Whole-study findings and limits: According to the study, around 160 TCR beta chains were cytomegalovirus-associated. A classifier reportedly called cytomegalovirus status with high sensitivity and specificity. Usually a TCR sequence was rare, but some public TCRs were found in many donors.

The data were produced by immunoSEQ multiplex PCR, yet TCRdb's version contains in-frame clones alone and is incomplete. This sample has roughly 98,000 clones, with about 88% found just once. Points on this clone: What it binds is not known.

CDR1 and CDR2 (germline): MDHEN, SYDVKM. J lost 7 bases, V lost 6 bases, and 10 bases had no gene match. The CDR3 spans 14 residues. V and J are TRBV28 and TRBJ1-2; 8 positions match TRBD1. Sequencing used PBMCs. This receptor was identified in a man between 18 and 29 years old in good health and CMV-seropositive. In nucleotides, the CDR3 is TGTGCCAGCAGATCTCCGACAGGGGTTGGTGGCTACACCTTC. It encodes CASRSPTGVGGYTF.